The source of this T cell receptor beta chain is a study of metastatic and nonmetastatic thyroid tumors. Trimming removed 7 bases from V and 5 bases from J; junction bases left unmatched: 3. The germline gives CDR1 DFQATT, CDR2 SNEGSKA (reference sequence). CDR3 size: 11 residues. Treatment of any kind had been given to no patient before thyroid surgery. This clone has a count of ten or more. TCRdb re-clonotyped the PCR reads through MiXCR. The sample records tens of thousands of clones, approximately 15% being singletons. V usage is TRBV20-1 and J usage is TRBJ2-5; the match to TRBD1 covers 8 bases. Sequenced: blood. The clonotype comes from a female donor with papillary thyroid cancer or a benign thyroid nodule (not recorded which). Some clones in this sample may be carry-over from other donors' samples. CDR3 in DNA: TGCAGTGAACAGGGGGAGGAGACCCAGTACTTC. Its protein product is CSEQGEETQYF.